This T cell receptor (beta chain) was captured in a study of post-analysis software for immune sequencing data. Study results and limitations: About 5 TRBV segments were more frequent in patients than controls; TRBV5-6, TRBV5-1 and TRBV20-1 belonged to this group. Under the F measure, samples that were prepared in one batch clustered strongly together.

Trimming stripped 6 bases from V and 0 bases from J, with 12 bases between. The CDR3 contains 15 residues. In regard to this clonotype: Its specificity is not known.

Every TCR beta cDNA library bore unique molecular identifiers. It was from roughly 1.1 to 9.2 million T cells that around 500,000 cDNA molecules came. TCRdb redid the calling of the PCR reads with MiXCR, one entry per CDR3 protein. This table has hundreds of thousands of distinct CDR3 sequences, roughly three fifths appearing once. The origin of this receptor is a girl aged 2-10 years with multiple sclerosis. The V call is TRBV12-3 or TRBV12-4, the J call TRBJ2-1, with a weak D call TRBD1 (5 bases). Sequencing was performed on blood. CDR3 in amino acids: CASSPKGNSYNEQFF. The CDR3 region has the DNA TGTGCCAGCAGCCCCAAGGGGAACTCCTACAATGAGCAGTTCTTC.